The TCR beta chain described here comes from a study of T cell responses to AZD1222 COVID-19 vaccine. A note on this clone: Its antigen remains unknown.

Using immunoSEQ multiplex PCR, the repertoire was profiled, and TCRdb retains in-frame clones only, with some absent. The sample has 180,000 or so clones; about 91% are singletons. Regarding the study as a whole: There were mostly white British donors and more females than males, and clonal diversity was possibly underestimated. Repertoires in all cases were sampled only once the peak T cell response had passed. Close to half of all spike-specific TCRs reportedly target regions of the variants that are unmutated.

The CDR3 spans 16 residues. Trimming removed 5 bases from V and 0 bases from J, with 15 bases in between. Germline V CDR1 and CDR2: LNHDA, SQIVND (reference sequence). The starting material was peripheral blood, obtained 28 days after the second AZD1222 dose. The V and J genes are TRBV19 and TRBJ2-3, with a weak D call TRBD2 (6 bases). This receptor was taken from an adult who received the AZD1222 COVID-19 vaccine. Written as DNA, the CDR3 is TGTGCCAGTAGTCTCAGCGGGCTTACTAGCACAGATACGCAGTATTTT. This gives the protein CASSLSGLTSTDTQYF.